This T cell receptor beta chain was identified during a study of blood T cell repertoires in COVID-19. The CDR3 is 14 residues long. Trimming cost V 6 bases and J 4 bases; bases outside gene matches: 5. CDR1 MNHNY and CDR2 SVGAGI come from the germline V gene (reference sequence). Sequencing was performed with immunoSEQ multiplex PCR; in TCRdb, only in-frame clones are kept and a portion is missing. This sample has around 300,000 clones, with roughly 90% found just once. The sequenced material came from peripheral blood. This receptor was taken from a man aged 50 to 60 with acute or convalescent COVID-19. The V and J genes are TRBV6-6 and TRBJ2-7, with 11 bases that match TRBD1. The CDR3 nucleotides read TGTGCCAGCAGCCCAGGACAGGGGGCTTACGAGCAGTACTTC. Translation gives CASSPGQGAYEQYF.